This T cell receptor (beta chain) was documented in a study of blood T cells in healthy people across ages. Looking at the study overall: The template switching approach captured approximately one barcoded beta molecule for every two T cells.

Whole-study results and caveats: Whereas aged donors had fewer naive CD4+ cells, long-lived donors had more of them and higher diversity. A strong correlation was found between TCR beta diversity and the percentage of naive T cells.

A second PCR of 7 to 11 cycles used a sample-barcoded 5' primer and a J-beta primer mix. Each cDNA molecule carried a tag from a template-switch adaptor that contained 12 random nucleotides. From the 5' RACE reads, TCRdb called clonotypes with MiXCR, one entry per CDR3 protein. The data hold around 600,000 distinct CDR3 sequences, with 40% to 50% observed a single time. This clonotype was counted a few times. The antigen remains undetermined. Sequenced sample: blood. The TCR comes from a man at least 80 years old in good health.

The chain's CDR3 is CASSQGSADTQYF. In nucleotides, the CDR3 is TGTGCCAGCAGCCAAGGGTCCGCAGATACGCAGTATTTT. V gene TRBV3-1 combines with J gene TRBJ2-3; the D is unclear. Germline CDR1 LGHDT, CDR2 YNNKEL (reference sequence). V was clipped by 1 base and J by 4 bases, with 6 bases between them. The CDR3 has 13 residues.